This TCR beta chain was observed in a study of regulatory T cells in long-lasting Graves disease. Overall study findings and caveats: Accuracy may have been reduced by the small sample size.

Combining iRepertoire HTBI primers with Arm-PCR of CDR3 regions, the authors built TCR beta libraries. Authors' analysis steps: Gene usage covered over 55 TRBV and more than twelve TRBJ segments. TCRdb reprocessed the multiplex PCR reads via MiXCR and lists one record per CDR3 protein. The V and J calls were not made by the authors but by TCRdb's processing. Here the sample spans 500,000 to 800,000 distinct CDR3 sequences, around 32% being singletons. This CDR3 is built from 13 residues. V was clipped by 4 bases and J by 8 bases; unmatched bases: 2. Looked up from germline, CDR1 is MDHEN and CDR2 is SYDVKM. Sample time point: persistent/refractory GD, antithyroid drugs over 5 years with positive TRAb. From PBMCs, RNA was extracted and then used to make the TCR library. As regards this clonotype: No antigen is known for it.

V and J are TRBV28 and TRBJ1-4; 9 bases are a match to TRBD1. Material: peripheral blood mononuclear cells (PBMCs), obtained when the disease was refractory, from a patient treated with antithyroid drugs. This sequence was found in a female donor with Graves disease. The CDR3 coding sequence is TGTGCCAGCAGTTACAGGGGGCACGAAAAACTGTTTTTT. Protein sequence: CASSYRGHEKLFF.